What follows is one T cell receptor beta chain and its context. Its antigen is as yet unknown. Since a much larger clone is just one base distant, this may be a read error. This entry comes from a study of T-cell reconstitution after alpha-beta-depleted transplantation in children. Regarding the study as a whole: It was newly produced T cells that mostly accounted for T-cell counts and diversity one year after transplant.

This CDR3 is built from 17 residues. Library preparation (for TCRbeta) was performed with unique molecular identifiers. Using its own MiXCR run on the PCR reads, TCRdb lists one record per CDR3 protein. The sample lists around 580,000 distinct CDR3 sequences; roughly 23% were seen once. The source material was PBMCs, mostly from graft donor cells, sampled 360 days after TCRalphabeta/CD19-depleted stem cell transplant. The chain is built from TRBV12-3 or TRBV12-4 and TRBJ2-5; 8 nucleotides match TRBD1. The TCR originated in a boy less than two years old who had a stem cell transplant for acute myeloid leukemia, so the T cells may come from the graft donor. For the CDR3, the DNA is TGTACCAGCTCCGCCCGGAGTTGGGGCGGGACAGGCCAGGCCGAGTACTTC. Its translation: CTSSARSWGGTGQAEYF.